This T cell receptor beta chain originates from a study of blood T cell repertoires in COVID-19. For the study at large: Acute and convalescent COVID-19 specimens originated in the United States, Italy and Spain. PBMCs, B-cell-depleted T cells, or T cells provided the cDNA or gDNA that made up the material.

The junction had 7 bases not matched to a gene; V was cut back by 7 bases and J by 7 bases. From germline, CDR1 is ENHRY and CDR2 SYGVKD. This CDR3 region has 14 residues. Original data processing: Amplifying reference gene primers gave estimates of nucleated cell counts. Profiling relied on immunoSEQ multiplex PCR, and the TCRdb table lists in-frame clones only, not all of them. V and J calls and clone size are those listed in that table; D and trimming were worked out from the DNA. The sample has roughly 180,000 clones; roughly 76% are singletons. This receptor was taken from a woman in her thirties or forties with COVID-19, enrolled during active disease. The chain joins TRBV10-3 to TRBJ1-6; 7 bases line up with TRBD1. Sequenced sample: peripheral blood. The CDR3 loop reads CAINSDRVNSPLHF. The CDR3 nucleotides are TGTGCCATCAACTCTGACAGGGTAAATTCACCCCTCCACTTT.